The 24 T cell receptor beta chains below all came from one sample that was sequenced in a study of OX40 agonist ivuxolimab in advanced cancers. Here immunoSEQ multiplex PCR was the method, and the copy in TCRdb shows in-frame clones only, minus some. The table lists 65,000 to 85,000 clones, roughly 92% of them singletons, with over 0.55% in the top ten. The source material was CD4+ or CD8+ T cells sorted from blood, sampled in a trial of the OX40 agonist ivuxolimab. The receptors were sampled from an adult with an advanced solid tumor such as melanoma, head and neck, liver or kidney cancer.

Note on this clone: Sequence at one end of the junction differs from germline and may be a read error. The V call is TRBV2, the J call TRBJ2-1; 9 positions agree with TRBD2. This CDR3 comprises 15 residues. Germline V gene sequence: CDR1 SNHLY, CDR2 FYNNEI. The CDR3 DNA is TGTGCCAGCAGTGGTAGGCAGCGGGAGGTGATAGAGCTGTTCTTC. Amino acids: CASSGRQREVIELFF.

The chain combines TRBV19 with TRBJ2-4, with D possibly being TRBD2 (5 bases). CDR1 and CDR2 from the germline V gene are LNHDA and SQIVND (reference sequence). V gave up 10 bases and J gave up 0 bases, with 10 bases separating them. This CDR3 has 13 residues. The chain's CDR3 is CATMDLAKNIQYF. The CDR3 nucleotides are TGTGCCACCATGGACTTAGCCAAAAACATTCAGTACTTC.

This clone showed up just once. The chain joins TRBV27 to TRBJ1-5; 7 nucleotides agree with TRBD1. The CDR3 covers 13 residues. CDR1 and CDR2 (germline): MNHEY, SMNVEV (reference sequence). The junction had 4 bases not matched to a gene; V was cut back by 5 bases and J by 6 bases. This chain's CDR3 is CASSVQGRQPQHF. The CDR3 DNA reads as TGTGCCAGCAGTGTACAGGGGCGTCAGCCCCAGCATTTT.

The chain recombines TRBV14 with TRBJ2-5, with no clear D. The germline CDR1 and CDR2 sequences are SGHDN and FVKESK. The CDR3 runs to 12 residues. The ends were cut back, 4 bases at V and 2 bases at J, with 5 bases in the middle. The CDR3 spells CASSRQQETQYF. DNA for the CDR3: TGTGCCAGCAGCCGTCAGCAAGAGACCCAGTACTTC.

This chain uses TRBV20-1 with TRBJ1-1; 8 positions agree with TRBD1. Looked up from germline, CDR1 is DFQATT and CDR2 is SNEGSKA (reference sequence). CDR3 length: 11 residues. Unmatched junction bases numbered 5, after V lost 8 bases and J lost 6 bases. As DNA, the CDR3 is TGCAGTCTCAGGGGGCTTTCTGAAGCTTTCTTT. Translation: CSLRGLSEAFF.

The chain has TRBV19 and TRBJ1-4, with 9 positions matching TRBD1. V was clipped by 1 base and J by 5 bases; unmatched bases: 5. The V gene's germline CDR1 is LNHDA and CDR2 SQIVND (reference sequence). The CDR3 is 16 amino acids. The CDR3 sequence is CASSIGGGQGNEKLFF. The CDR3 DNA reads TGTGCCAGTAGTATAGGAGGGGGACAGGGAAATGAAAAACTGTTTTTT.

This clone was observed once. The chain links TRBV19 to TRBJ2-1; unclear D gene. This CDR3 has 14 residues. Trimming left V 3 bases short and J 0 bases short, with 6 bases between. Germline loops: CDR1 LNHDA, CDR2 SQIVND (reference sequence). The CDR3 nucleotides read TGTGCCAGTAGTATCGGGTCCTCCTACAATGAGCAGTTCTTC. Translating gives CASSIGSSYNEQFF.

CDR3 residues: CASSLPGDRAFGYTF. In DNA form, the CDR3 reads TGTGCCAGCAGCTTGCCCGGTGACAGGGCCTTTGGCTACACCTTC. The rearrangement joins TRBV5-6 to TRBJ1-2; 7 nucleotides line up with TRBD1. V lost 1 base to trimming and J lost 7 bases; unmatched junction nucleotides: 10. Per the germline V gene, CDR1 is SGHDT and CDR2 is YYEEEE. The CDR3 has 15 amino acids. The whole variable domain, remainder taken from reference TRBV5-6 and TRBJ1-2, is DAGVTQSPTHLIKTRGQQVTLRCSPKSGHDTVSWYQQALGQGPQFIFQYYEEEERQRGNFPDRFSGHQFPNYSSELNVNALLLGDSALYLCASSLPGDRAFGYTFGSGTRLTVV.

The chain joins TRBV25-1 to TRBJ1-5; D remains unclear. This CDR3 is built from 14 residues. CDR1 and CDR2 from the germline V gene are MGHDK and SYGVNS. The germline V and J ends were trimmed by 1 base and 0 bases, with 4 bases remaining between them. The CDR3 reads CASSEFGSNQPQHF. The CDR3, as DNA: TGTGCCAGCAGTGAATTCGGTAGCAATCAGCCCCAGCATTTT.

This chain uses TRBV30 with TRBJ1-6; D uncertain. The germline gives CDR1 GTSNPN, CDR2 SVGIG (reference sequence). The ends were cut back, 3 bases at V and 7 bases at J, with 13 bases in the middle. CDR3 size: 14 residues. CDR3 amino acids: CAWSQGQENSPLHF. The DNA of the CDR3 is TGTGCCTGGAGCCAAGGGCAGGAGAATTCACCCCTCCACTTT. Full variable domain (outside the CDR3, taken from reference TRBV30 and TRBJ1-6): SQTIHQWPATLVQPVGSPLSLECTVEGTSNPNLYWYRQAAGRGLQLLFYSVGIGQISSEVPQNLSASRPQDRQFILSSKKLLLSDSGFYLCAWSQGQENSPLHFGNGTRLTVT.

The table lists this clone with a few counts. CDR3 nucleotides: TGTGCCAGCAGCTCATCGACAGGGCACACTGAAGCTTTCTTT. This encodes CASSSSTGHTEAFF. The V gene is TRBV9, the J gene TRBJ1-1, with 7 bases aligning to TRBD1. After removal of 4 bases from V and 3 bases from J, the junction contained 6 bases not matched to a gene. Germline V gene data show CDR1 as SGDLS and CDR2 as YYNGEE. The CDR3 totals 14 residues.

Here the CDR3 DNA reads TGCAGCGTTGATAGGGACAACACCGGGGAGCTGTTTTTT. Residues: CSVDRDNTGELFF. V and J are TRBV29-1 and TRBJ2-2; the D call may be TRBD1 or TRBD2 (5 bases each). Germline lookup yields CDR1 SQVTM and CDR2 ANQGSEA. The CDR3 runs to 13 residues. Trimming cost V 3 bases and J 2 bases, with 7 bases left between them.

The genes are TRBV7-3 and TRBJ2-2, with 7 bases fitting TRBD2. Per germline, CDR1 SGHTA and CDR2 FQGTGA. The CDR3 loop spans 18 amino acids. After removal of 0 bases from V and 7 bases from J, the junction contained 14 bases not matched to a gene. The CDR3 region is CASSLTVFGLGSGGELFF. Here the CDR3 DNA reads TGTGCCAGCAGCTTAACAGTGTTCGGACTAGGAAGCGGCGGGGAGCTGTTTTTT.

This chain joins TRBV11-2 and TRBJ2-7, with 9 bases identical to TRBD2. J was trimmed by 3 bases and V by 5 bases; bases with no gene match: 5. There are 14 residues in the CDR3. CDR1 and CDR2 (germline): SGHAT, FQNNGV. CDR3 coding DNA: TGTGCCAGCAGCCAGGGACTAGCTGGCTACGAGCAGTACTTC. Amino acids: CASSQGLAGYEQYF.

V is TRBV29-1 and J is TRBJ2-7; D is perhaps TRBD2 (5 bases). In germline, CDR1 is SQVTM, CDR2 ANQGSEA. Deletions cut 6 bases from V and 2 bases from J, with 8 bases between. This CDR3 has 11 residues. The CDR3 protein is CSVLVTYEQYF. The CDR3 nucleotides read TGCAGCGTACTAGTGACCTACGAGCAGTACTTC.

CDR3: CAWREGSGNTIYF. The CDR3 DNA is TGTGCCTGGAGGGAGGGGTCTGGAAACACCATATATTTT. V gene TRBV30 combines with J gene TRBJ1-3; tentative D call: TRBD1 (5 bases). The germline V gene encodes CDR1 GTSNPN and CDR2 SVGIG (reference sequence). V was shortened by 3 bases and J by 1 base, with 7 bases between the two germline ends. The CDR3 contains 13 residues.

This clone appeared a few times. The rearrangement joins TRBV7-8 to TRBJ2-3; 10 nucleotides align to TRBD2. V gave up 2 bases and J gave up 1 base; unmatched junction bases: 6. Germline CDR1 is SGHVS and CDR2 is FQNEAQ. The CDR3 contains 17 residues. The CDR3 here is CASSLKLAGVRTDTQYF. The CDR3 region has the DNA TGTGCCAGCAGCTTAAAGCTAGCGGGAGTCCGCACAGATACGCAGTATTTT.

The chain uses TRBV19 and TRBJ2-3, with a possible D match to TRBD2 (6 bases). The V and J ends lost 3 bases and 0 bases respectively, with 10 bases between them. The CDR3 is 15 amino acids. Germline V gene lookup returns CDR1 LNHDA and CDR2 SQIVND (reference sequence). CDR3 bases: TGTGCCAGTAGTATGTTAGCGGCTAGCACAGATACGCAGTATTTT. Translating it yields CASSMLAASTDTQYF.

This clone was detected only a few times. The gene calls are TRBV7-9 and TRBJ1-1, with D perhaps TRBD1 (6 bases). This CDR3 spans 14 amino acids. Deletions cut 8 bases from V and 0 bases from J, with 13 bases between. Germline lookup yields CDR1 SEHNR and CDR2 FQNEAQ (reference sequence). CDR3 loop: CASSRGALNTEAFF. DNA of the CDR3: TGTGCCAGCTCTCGGGGGGCGTTGAACACTGAAGCTTTCTTT.

This clone was found a few times. The rearrangement joins TRBV15 to TRBJ2-1; D is tentatively TRBD1 or TRBD2 (5 bases each). Trimming stripped 0 bases from V and 8 bases from J, with 14 bases between. This CDR3 has 15 residues. Germline V lookup: CDR1 LNHNV, CDR2 YYDKDF (reference sequence). DNA of the CDR3: TGTGCCACCAGCAGAGAGTTTCTGGGGACCTATGAGCAGTTCTTC. Translated, it gives CATSREFLGTYEQFF.

The chain couples TRBV5-4 to TRBJ1-1, with TRBD1 identical over 9 bases. The CDR3 extends over 15 amino acids. Trimming removed 0 bases from V and 5 bases from J; junction bases left unmatched: 5. Germline CDR1 and CDR2: SGHNT and YYREEE (reference sequence). DNA of the CDR3: TGTGCCAGCAGCTTGGTGGCTGGACAGGGGACTGAAGCTTTCTTT. Its translation: CASSLVAGQGTEAFF.

The rearrangement uses TRBV19 and TRBJ1-2; D is perhaps TRBD1 (5 bases). The V gene lost 5 bases and the J gene lost 8 bases, with 12 bases spanning the gap. The CDR3 contains 12 residues. Germline-derived CDR1 and CDR2 are LNHDA and SQIVND (reference sequence). The CDR3: CASSPREGGYTF. DNA for the CDR3: TGTGCCAGTAGTCCCAGGGAGGGCGGCTACACCTTC.

The rearrangement links TRBV2 to TRBJ2-1; no clear D gene. CDR3 length equals 13 residues. V was clipped by 4 bases and J by 5 bases, with 9 bases between them. CDR1 is SNHLY, CDR2 FYNNEI, per germline. CDR3 in DNA: TGTGCCAGCAGTGTGGAAAGAGACAATGAGCAGTTCTTC. It translates to CASSVERDNEQFF.

The J gene is TRBJ2-3, the V gene TRBV19; unclear D gene. The V gene lost 2 bases and the J gene lost 3 bases, with 9 bases spanning the gap. This CDR3 has 14 amino acids. Germline lookup yields CDR1 LNHDA and CDR2 SQIVND (reference sequence). The CDR3 bases are TGTGCCAGTAGTATAAGGTCGAGTACAGATACGCAGTATTTT. This translates into CASSIRSSTDTQYF.